This record concerns one TCR beta chain sequence. A few counts support this clonotype. The antigen it recognizes is unknown. No much larger clone is present one base from it, and per-base qualities are unavailable. TCR cDNA was made using 5'RACE template switching, a step that added a universal primer site and unique molecular identifiers. Priming for cDNA synthesis came from both the TCR alpha and TCR beta constant segments. Library amplification involved two PCR steps, and the second step added sample barcodes and sequencing adapters. Sequencing of the libraries was done on either Illumina HiSeq 2500 (2x100 bp) or NovaSeq (2x150 bp). From the authors' description of their analysis: Reads were demultiplexed and collapsed into UMI consensus sequences with MIGEC, and V(D)J alignment was performed with MiXCR. Vaccine-responding clonotypes were defined with edgeR using replicate PBMC samples, requiring FDR below 0.01 and a log2 fold change above 5 up to day 15. Each bulk clonotype received a CD4 or CD8 identity based on whether the sequenced CD4 or CD8 repertoire contained that clonotype at higher abundance. TCRdb applied fastp at Q25 and MiXCR to the public reads, then kept only in-frame beta chains. Rows are unified per CDR3 protein, each entry keeping the most common DNA and genes. V and J calls and clone size were set by TCRdb, not the authors. The sample includes hundreds of thousands of distinct CDR3 sequences, with approximately 13% observed a single time. Together, the top ten hold 15% of the sample.

Interpreted using the paper, the treatment or condition label stands for: live attenuated yellow fever vaccine strain. At each blood-draw timepoint, two biological replicates of bulk PBMCs were obtained. A standard Ficoll-Paque protocol was used to isolate PBMCs from peripheral blood. TriZol was used to extract RNA from bulk PBMCs, CD4 and CD8 fractions, and dextramer-positive and dextramer-negative fractions. The V and J ends are trimmed by 3 bases and 14 bases, leaving 20 bases between them. According to the germline V gene, CDR1 reads KGHDR and CDR2 reads SFDVKD. CDR3 length: 14 amino acids, cysteine to phenylalanine. Only the CDR3 portion is preserved as DNA: 42 bases, with reading frame beginning at the first base. The sample is drawn from a study of T cells after yellow fever vaccination (dated by TCRdb to the late 2010s). With regard to the full study: The SMART-Seq v4 Ultra Low Input RNA kit was used to prepare libraries from fractions with low cell numbers. Two healthy male donors made up the cohort, one aged 18 to 30 years and the other aged 30 to 40 years. Bulk TCR alpha and beta repertoires were sequenced longitudinally to track T-cell clones before and after primary and booster YFV17D yellow fever vaccination. Blood was collected at multiple timepoints before and after primary and secondary immunization, and bulk PBMC replicates and cell subsets were isolated. Study-wide conclusions, independent of this receptor: Computational filtering was required because FACS-sorted repertoires could contain abundant contaminating clonotypes from the bulk population. Most clones expanded after primary vaccination were re-detected after the booster (96% of CD4 and around 88% of CD8), suggesting broad memory maintenance. Because only two donors were included in the study, the extent to which the findings can be generalized is limited. The secondary T-cell response was found to be weaker but faster than the primary response, with a peak reached on day 5 rather than on day 15. A small fraction of clonotypes appeared in both the CD4 and CD8 compartments, likely as a result of convergent recombination.

The TCR comes from a young man who received the YFV17D yellow fever vaccine. The sample here was PBMCs, taken on the day of the yellow fever booster vaccination. The V and J genes are TRBV24-1 and TRBJ2-3, with the D gene not confidently named. The CDR3 sequence is CATSDPSEDSSGYF. The DNA reads TGTGCCACCAGTGATCCATCAGAGGATAGCTCCGGGTATTTT.